One and the same sample provided the 3 T cell receptor beta chains below, sequenced in a study of blood T cell repertoires in COVID-19. Assay: immunoSEQ multiplex PCR; the TCRdb copy retains only in-frame clones and omits some. The table lists hundreds of thousands of clones, 75% to 90% of them singletons. Input material: PBMCs or T cells enriched from blood (not recorded which). These receptors all stem from a man aged 18-30 years who had recovered from COVID-19.

The chain has TRBV28 and TRBJ1-5; 11 bases map to TRBD1. This CDR3 has 14 amino acids. The V gene's germline CDR1 is MDHEN and CDR2 SYDVKM. Germline trimming cut 5 bases from V and 10 bases from J; bases unmatched to any gene: 7. The CDR3: CASSPWTGGDPQHF. CDR3 sequence (DNA): TGTGCCAGCAGTCCATGGACAGGGGGCGATCCCCAGCATTTT.

The chain has TRBV4-2 and TRBJ1-6; D is perhaps TRBD1 (6 bases). This CDR3 has 17 amino acids. CDR1 is LGHNA, CDR2 YNFKEQ, per germline. The ends were cut back, 0 bases at V and 3 bases at J, with 12 bases in the middle. As DNA, the CDR3 is TGTGCCAGCAGCCAAGAATCGACAGGCTTCTATAATTCACCCCTCCACTTT. It codes for CASSQESTGFYNSPLHF.

This clone has only one observation. The chain couples TRBV12-5 to TRBJ2-2; 9 bases map to TRBD1. Trimming removed 6 bases from V and 1 base from J; junction bases left unmatched: 3. Germline lookup yields CDR1 LGHNT and CDR2 FRNRAP. This CDR3 is built from 15 residues. The CDR3 loop is CASGRTGENTGELFF. The CDR3 nucleotides are TGTGCTAGTGGGAGGACAGGGGAGAACACCGGGGAGCTGTTTTTT.